This T cell receptor (beta chain) emerged from a study of T cell changes during pregnancy in multiple sclerosis. The table came from immunoSEQ multiplex PCR; TCRdb's copy has only in-frame clones and leaves some out. The profile covers tens of thousands of clones, with around 89% appearing a single time and roughly 0.5% taken by the ten largest. The sequences come from CD4+ T cells from peripheral blood mononuclear cells, collected in the first trimester of pregnancy. The TCR originated in a female donor with multiple sclerosis, enrolled in a pregnancy study.

The CDR3 is CASWLGLAGDEQYF. CDR3 nucleotides: TGCGCCAGCTGGTTGGGACTAGCGGGAGACGAGCAGTACTTC. The chain joins TRBV5-1 to TRBJ2-7, with TRBD2 identical over 14 bases. J was trimmed by 5 bases and V by 7 bases; bases with no gene match: 5. The CDR3 has 14 residues. Germline-derived CDR1 and CDR2 are SGHRS and YFSETQ.